Sequencing of this T cell receptor beta chain was carried out in a study of molecular identifiers for immune sequencing clone quantification. On this clonotype: No antigen is known for it.

A single record per CDR3 protein comes from TCRdb applying MiXCR to the PCR reads. The top ten clones hold about 0.78% of a sample with about 510,000 distinct CDR3 sequences, roughly 23% of them seen once. Regarding the study as a whole: Among effectors, clones above 20 RNA copies held over 98% of molecules; among naive cells, under 1%.

The CD8+CD4-CCR7+CD45RA+ phenotype defined the sorted naive CD8 T cells. V shed 4 bases and J 4 bases; nucleotides not matched to a gene: 9. CDR1 and CDR2 (germline): ENHRY, SYGVKD. The CDR3 loop spans 16 amino acids. The sample comprised naive CD8+ T cells from blood, with Jurkat cell RNA spiked in. The subset was: FACS-sorted CD8+CD4-CCR7+CD45RA+ naive T cells. J is TRBJ1-4 and V is TRBV10-3, with TRBD1 identical over 7 bases. The receptor was derived from a human donor in good health. Some libraries in this study had Jurkat cell RNA spiked in. The CDR3 nucleotides are TGTGCCATCAGTGGGCTACGGCAGGGGGATAATGAAAAACTGTTTTTT. Translating it yields CAISGLRQGDNEKLFF.